A selection of T cell receptor beta chains follows, all from one sample in a study of shared clonotypes between healthy human individuals. Repertoires were generated with immunoSEQ multiplex PCR, while TCRdb's copy carries only in-frame clones and drops some. The sample gives about 960,000 clones, approximately 80% of which show up once; nearly 1.5% is in the top ten. Material for sequencing was memory CD4+ T cells sorted from blood. The receptors come from a man between 18 and 35 years old in good health. The CDR3 runs from the conserved cysteine through the conserved F or W. Fields, in order: J gene, CDR3 length, clone size, V gene, D gene, CDR3 protein, CDR3 DNA. D genes are given only for firm matches. The size entry is marked missing in some rows and otherwise reads once, few, many or a size class.

j_gene: TRBJ2-5
len: 10
abundance: few
v_gene: TRBV18
d_gene: -
CDR3aa: CASSQETQYF
CDR3nt: TGTGCCAGTTCACAAGAGACCCAGTACTTC

j_gene: TRBJ1-1
len: 16
abundance: -
v_gene: TRBV5-5
d_gene: TRBD1
CDR3aa: CASSLPRGFKDTEAFF
CDR3nt: TGTGCCAGCAGCTTGCCCAGGGGGTTCAAGGACACTGAAGCTTTCTTT

j_gene: TRBJ2-1
len: 15
abundance: -
v_gene: TRBV30
d_gene: -
CDR3aa: CAWSGGQGHYNEQFF
CDR3nt: TGTGCCTGGAGTGGCGGACAAGGCCACTACAATGAGCAGTTCTTC

j_gene: TRBJ2-5
len: 12
abundance: -
v_gene: TRBV6-1
d_gene: -
CDR3aa: CASSVRGETQYF
CDR3nt: TGTGCCAGCAGTGTCAGGGGAGAGACCCAGTACTTC

j_gene: TRBJ2-7
len: 16
abundance: -
v_gene: TRBV28
d_gene: TRBD1
CDR3aa: CASSPPGQGSSYEQYF
CDR3nt: TGTGCCAGCAGTCCCCCCGGACAGGGGAGCTCCTACGAGCAGTACTTC

j_gene: TRBJ1-5
len: 15
abundance: few
v_gene: TRBV6-6
d_gene: TRBD1
CDR3aa: CASSSSGGGSQPQHF
CDR3nt: TGTGCCAGCAGTTCCTCCGGAGGGGGCAGTCAGCCCCAGCATTTT

j_gene: TRBJ2-2
len: 13
abundance: -
v_gene: TRBV11-2
d_gene: TRBD1
CDR3aa: CASRLTGAGELFF
CDR3nt: TGTGCCAGCAGACTTACAGGGGCCGGGGAGCTGTTTTTT

j_gene: TRBJ1-5
len: 15
abundance: -
v_gene: TRBV7-2
d_gene: TRBD1
CDR3aa: CASSLVQGVNQPQHF
CDR3nt: TGTGCCAGCAGCTTAGTACAGGGGGTAAATCAGCCCCAGCATTTT

j_gene: TRBJ2-7
len: 11
abundance: -
v_gene: TRBV6-6
d_gene: -
CDR3aa: CASSQGGEQYF
CDR3nt: TGTGCCAGCAGTCAGGGTGGGGAGCAGTACTTC

j_gene: TRBJ2-7
len: 13
abundance: -
v_gene: TRBV10-2
d_gene: TRBD2
CDR3aa: CASSAWGGYEQYF
CDR3nt: TGCGCCAGCAGTGCATGGGGGGGCTACGAGCAGTACTTC

j_gene: TRBJ2-6
len: 15
abundance: -
v_gene: TRBV5-8
d_gene: -
CDR3aa: CASSIQGSGANVLTF
CDR3nt: TGTGCCAGCAGCATACAGGGATCTGGGGCCAACGTCCTGACTTTC

j_gene: TRBJ1-1
len: 13
abundance: once
v_gene: TRBV6-5
d_gene: -
CDR3aa: CASSFYGGTEAFF
CDR3nt: TGTGCCAGCAGTTTCTATGGGGGCACTGAAGCTTTCTTT

j_gene: TRBJ1-1
len: 12
abundance: once
v_gene: TRBV2
d_gene: -
CDR3aa: CASSDGSAEAFF
CDR3nt: TGTGCCAGCAGTGATGGATCAGCCGAAGCTTTCTTT

j_gene: TRBJ1-1
len: 16
abundance: once
v_gene: TRBV7-9
d_gene: -
CDR3aa: CASSLGSGAAYTEAFF
CDR3nt: TGTGCCAGCAGCTTGGGCTCGGGGGCCGCATACACTGAAGCTTTCTTT

j_gene: TRBJ1-1
len: 15
abundance: -
v_gene: TRBV6-1
d_gene: TRBD1
CDR3aa: CAGRDRGTLGTEAFF
CDR3nt: TGTGCCGGCCGGGACAGGGGAACGTTGGGCACTGAAGCTTTCTTT

j_gene: TRBJ2-7
len: 15
abundance: few
v_gene: TRBV28
d_gene: TRBD1
CDR3aa: CASSPSGTVEYEQYF
CDR3nt: TGTGCCAGCAGCCCCTCCGGGACAGTTGAATACGAGCAGTACTTC

j_gene: TRBJ2-5
len: 18
abundance: -
v_gene: TRBV4-2
d_gene: TRBD2
CDR3aa: CASSQDGTSGAVGETQYF
CDR3nt: TGTGCCAGCAGCCAAGATGGGACTAGCGGGGCTGTGGGAGAGACCCAGTACTTC

j_gene: TRBJ2-7
len: 13
abundance: -
v_gene: TRBV5-1
d_gene: TRBD1
CDR3aa: CASSLDRAHEQYF
CDR3nt: TGCGCCAGCAGCCTCGACAGGGCCCACGAGCAGTACTTC

j_gene: TRBJ1-4
len: 15
abundance: -
v_gene: TRBV19
d_gene: -
CDR3aa: CASSGQDWPNEKLFF
CDR3nt: TGTGCCAGTAGTGGGCAGGATTGGCCTAATGAAAAACTGTTTTTT

j_gene: TRBJ2-5
len: 13
abundance: -
v_gene: TRBV18
d_gene: TRBD1
CDR3aa: CASRTGLQETQYF
CDR3nt: TGTGCCAGCCGGACAGGGCTGCAAGAGACCCAGTACTTC

j_gene: TRBJ2-2
len: 16
abundance: -
v_gene: TRBV7-9
d_gene: -
CDR3aa: CASSPAGRMNTGELFF
CDR3nt: TGTGCCAGCAGCCCCGCGGGCAGGATGAACACCGGGGAGCTGTTTTTT

j_gene: TRBJ1-2
len: 13
abundance: -
v_gene: TRBV4-1
d_gene: TRBD1
CDR3aa: CASKDRGAVGYTF
CDR3nt: TGCGCCAGCAAGGACAGGGGAGCTGTTGGCTACACCTTC